These 30 T cell receptor beta chains share one sample of origin, sequenced in a study of T cells in tuberculosis (dated by TCRdb to the late 2010s). Library preparation employed the immunoSEQ multiplex PCR assay. The clones in this table, taken by TCRdb from immuneACCESS, are in-frame only. Not every clone is retained; where verified, under half of the shortfall comes from an unresolved V gene, and the cause of the rest is unknown. The sample profile shows about 29,000 clones; approximately 95% of them were found once. The biggest ten clones account for less than 5% of the sample. Sequenced: PBMCs. The receptor set was obtained from a donor between 10 and 35 years old with latent tuberculosis or without tuberculosis infection.

This rearrangement joins TRBV28 to TRBJ2-3, with D perhaps TRBD2 (6 bases). The V and J ends lost 7 bases and 9 bases respectively, with 14 bases between them. The germline gives CDR1 MDHEN, CDR2 SYDVKM. This CDR3 has 12 residues. In DNA form, the CDR3 reads TGTGCCAGCACTCGTCCCGGAGGGACGCAGTATTTT. It is translated as CASTRPGGTQYF.

The chain is built from TRBV7-8 and TRBJ1-5; TRBD1 matches 7 bases. CDR3 length equals 14 residues. Germline values: CDR1 SGHVS, CDR2 FQNEAQ. The junction had 6 bases not matched to a gene; V was cut back by 2 bases and J by 8 bases. This chain's CDR3 is CASSLRQGLEPQHF. The CDR3 region has the DNA TGTGCCAGCAGCTTAAGACAGGGTCTTGAGCCCCAGCATTTT.

The chain couples TRBV2 to TRBJ2-4; TRBD1 matches 7 bases. V dropped 6 bases and J dropped 5; count of bases not matched to a gene: 4. The CDR3 spans 13 residues. Germline CDR1 SNHLY, CDR2 FYNNEI. The CDR3 coding sequence is TGTGCCAGCAGAAGGGACAGAGAAAACATTCAGTACTTC. This encodes CASRRDRENIQYF.

V usage is TRBV4-3 and J usage is TRBJ1-5, with D hard to call. The germline V and J ends were trimmed by 0 bases and 5 bases, with 8 bases remaining between them. CDR1 is LGHNA, CDR2 YSLEER, per germline. The CDR3 runs to 14 residues. CDR3 DNA: TGCGCCAGCAGCCAAGATAGCGGGTATCAGCCCCAGCATTTT. It is translated as CASSQDSGYQPQHF.

This rearrangement joins TRBV7-2 to TRBJ1-2, with 11 bases aligning to TRBD1. V lost 4 bases, J lost 7 bases, and 11 bases stayed unmatched. This CDR3 has 16 amino acids. The V gene's germline CDR1 is SGHTA and CDR2 FQGNSA. CDR3 protein: CASSSPRTGGGGGYTF. CDR3 coding DNA: TGTGCCAGCAGCTCCCCCCGGACAGGGGGCGGTGGTGGCTACACCTTC.

This clone occurred once. Other DNA sequences in the sample encode the same CDR3. This chain joins TRBV7-9 and TRBJ1-6, with no clear D. Germline V gene data show CDR1 as SEHNR and CDR2 as FQNEAQ (reference sequence). With 2 bases removed from V and 6 bases from J, the gap between germline ends came to 5 bases. The CDR3 covers 13 residues. CDR3 in DNA: TGTGCCAGCAGCTTAAGTAGTAATTCACCCCTCCACTTT. This translates into CASSLSSNSPLHF. The full variable domain, with the rest looked up from reference TRBV7-9 and TRBJ1-6, is DTGVSQNPRHKITKRGQNVTFRCDPISEHNRLYWYRQTLGQGPEFLTYFQNEAQLEKSRLLSDRFSAERPKGSFSTLEIQRTEQGDSAMYLCASSLSSNSPLHFGNGTRLTVT.

V gene TRBV5-4 combines with J gene TRBJ2-3; 12 bases are a match to TRBD2. This CDR3 comprises 18 residues. The junction had 8 bases not matched to a gene; V was cut back by 3 bases and J by 0 bases. Germline CDR1 SGHNT, CDR2 YYREEE (reference sequence). DNA for the CDR3: TGTGCCAGCAGCTGGGGACTAGCGGGCCTACGAAGCACAGATACGCAGTATTTT. Residues: CASSWGLAGLRSTDTQYF.

This chain joins TRBV27 and TRBJ2-3, with 10 bases aligning to TRBD2. CDR3 length: 17 residues. V lost 0 bases and J lost 4; bases outside the gene matches: 7. Germline lookup yields CDR1 MNHEY and CDR2 SMNVEV (reference sequence). The CDR3, as DNA: TGTGCCAGCAGTTTATCGTCTAGCGGGAGTTGGGCAGATACGCAGTATTTT. This sequence encodes CASSLSSSGSWADTQYF.

The V gene is TRBV7-2, the J gene TRBJ2-7, with TRBD2 matching 9 bases. The germline V gene has CDR1 SGHTA and CDR2 FQGNSA. V was clipped by 4 bases and J by 1 base; unmatched bases: 5. The CDR3 sequence is 15 residues long. The CDR3 region is CASSYSGGDSYEQYF. The CDR3 DNA sequence: TGTGCCAGCAGCTATAGCGGGGGTGATTCCTACGAGCAGTACTTC.

The rearrangement uses TRBV7-8 and TRBJ1-5; D unresolved. Looked up from germline, CDR1 is SGHVS and CDR2 is FQNEAQ. V shed 5 bases and J shed 4 bases, with 12 bases lying between them. The length of the CDR3 is 14 residues. As DNA, the CDR3 is TGTGCCAGCAGCCCGAGAGGCGATAATCAGCCCCAGCATTTT. Protein: CASSPRGDNQPQHF.

The rearrangement uses TRBV7-2 and TRBJ2-4; the match to TRBD1 covers 7 bases. After removal of 3 bases from V and 5 bases from J, the junction contained 4 bases not matched to a gene. From germline, CDR1 is SGHTA and CDR2 FQGNSA. This CDR3 spans 14 amino acids. In DNA form, the CDR3 reads TGTGCCAGCAGCTTGACAGGGTCCCAAAACATTCAGTACTTC. Its protein product is CASSLTGSQNIQYF.

The V and J genes are TRBV27 and TRBJ2-7; 7 bases are a match to TRBD1. Per germline, CDR1 MNHEY and CDR2 SMNVEV (reference sequence). Trimming cost V 4 bases and J 1 base; bases outside gene matches: 7. The CDR3 consists of 15 residues. The CDR3 region is CASSSSQGQSYEQYF. CDR3 DNA: TGTGCCAGCAGTTCATCACAGGGGCAGTCCTACGAGCAGTACTTC.

The chain carries TRBV6-5 and TRBJ1-5; no clear D gene. The germline V gene has CDR1 MNHEY and CDR2 SVGAGI. CDR3 length: 14 residues. V gave up 0 bases and J gave up 0 bases, with 3 bases separating them. The chain's CDR3 is CASSYSYSNQPQHF. The CDR3 nucleotides are TGTGCCAGCAGTTACTCTTATAGCAATCAGCCCCAGCATTTT.

V and J are TRBV11-1 and TRBJ2-3; a possible D gene is TRBD2 (6 bases). Germline V gene sequence: CDR1 SGHAT, CDR2 FQDESV (reference sequence). The CDR3 has 15 residues. The V end was cut by 1 base, the J end by 0 bases, with 8 bases between. The CDR3 coding sequence is TGTGCCAGCAGCTTAGTGGGACTCAGCACAGATACGCAGTATTTT. Its translation: CASSLVGLSTDTQYF.

The V gene is TRBV10-3, the J gene TRBJ2-5; 8 bases agree with TRBD2. V trimming: 8 bases; J trimming: 4 bases; junction bases outside the gene matches: 9. Germline-derived CDR1 and CDR2 are ENHRY and SYGVKD. The CDR3 is 14 amino acids. This CDR3 reads CAIGSERGSETQYF. The CDR3 DNA reads as TGTGCCATCGGGAGCGAGCGGGGGTCAGAGACCCAGTACTTC.

V and J are TRBV6-1 and TRBJ1-1; 7 bases fit TRBD1. There are 13 residues in the CDR3. Germline V gene lookup returns CDR1 MNHNS and CDR2 SASEGT. V dropped 6 bases and J dropped 3; count of bases not matched to a gene: 4. CDR3 protein: CASRVDRDTEAFF. CDR3 sequence (DNA): TGTGCCAGCAGAGTAGACAGGGACACTGAAGCTTTCTTT.

This chain links TRBV5-1 with TRBJ2-6; D is perhaps TRBD2 (5 bases). The CDR3 length is 15 residues. Trimming removed 4 bases from V and 0 bases from J, with 8 bases in between. Germline V gene sequence: CDR1 SGHRS, CDR2 YFSETQ. The CDR3 coding sequence is TGCGCCAGCAGCCTCGGAGGCTCTGGGGCCAACGTCCTGACTTTC. Protein: CASSLGGSGANVLTF.

This chain links TRBV5-4 with TRBJ2-1; no clear D gene. V lost 2 bases to trimming and J lost 7 bases, with 13 bases between them. From germline, CDR1 is SGHNT and CDR2 YYREEE (reference sequence). The length of the CDR3 is 14 residues. CDR3 amino acids: CASSFPFPPNEQFF. For the CDR3, the DNA is TGTGCCAGCAGCTTCCCCTTTCCCCCTAATGAGCAGTTCTTC.

The chain has TRBV7-9 and TRBJ2-3; 13 positions agree with TRBD2. The CDR3 runs 18 residues. Germline lookup yields CDR1 SEHNR and CDR2 FQNEAQ (reference sequence). J was trimmed by 4 bases and V by 4 bases; bases with no gene match: 11. The CDR3 protein is CASSSLLAGGLSPDTQYF. The CDR3, as DNA: TGTGCCAGCAGCTCCCTACTAGCGGGGGGGCTGTCTCCAGATACGCAGTATTTT.

The gene calls are TRBV18 and TRBJ2-2, with TRBD1 identical over 9 bases. With 3 bases clipped from V and 7 bases from J, the junction kept 6 bases outside the gene matches. From germline, CDR1 is KGHSH and CDR2 LQKENI. This CDR3 spans 15 amino acids. The CDR3 DNA reads TGTGCCAGCTCACCCCGGACAGGGGAGGGCGGGGAGCTGTTTTTT. Translation gives CASSPRTGEGGELFF.

The J gene is TRBJ2-2, the V gene TRBV7-3, with unresolved D. CDR3 size: 14 residues. CDR1 is SGHTA and CDR2 is FQGTGA in the germline V gene. Trimming cost V 2 bases and J 10 bases, with 14 bases left between them. CDR3 region: CASSLSRIGQELFF. Written as DNA, the CDR3 is TGTGCCAGCAGCTTATCCAGGATCGGTCAGGAGCTGTTTTTT.

The V call is TRBV7-8, the J call TRBJ2-7; tentatively, D is TRBD2 (6 bases). CDR3 length: 14 amino acids. The germline gives CDR1 SGHVS, CDR2 FQNEAQ. The V end was cut by 5 bases, the J end by 5 bases, with 16 bases between. The CDR3 region has the DNA TGTGCCAGCAGCCCCGGTCTAGCGTCCCACGAGCAGTACTTC. This translates into CASSPGLASHEQYF.

The chain recombines TRBV7-2 with TRBJ2-7; possibly TRBD2 for D (6 bases). The CDR3 runs to 15 residues. V gave up 6 bases and J gave up 2 bases, with 17 bases separating them. Germline V lookup: CDR1 SGHTA, CDR2 FQGNSA. In DNA, the CDR3 is TGTGCCAGCAGTCAATCGAGTGGAGGGCCCTACGAGCAGTACTTC. Translation gives CASSQSSGGPYEQYF.

Only one count was recorded for this clone. The V call is TRBV28, the J call TRBJ1-5; maybe TRBD1 (6 bases). V lost 8 bases and J 6 bases, leaving 23 bases between the germline ends. The germline CDR1 and CDR2 sequences are MDHEN and SYDVKM. The CDR3 extends over 16 amino acids. In nucleotides, the CDR3 is TGTGCCAGCGGTAGGAATGCTGGGGGCGGGTTTCAGCCCCAGCATTTT. The encoded protein is CASGRNAGGGFQPQHF.

The rearrangement joins TRBV7-9 to TRBJ2-5; 13 nucleotides match TRBD2. Germline V gene lookup returns CDR1 SEHNR and CDR2 FQNEAQ (reference sequence). The junction had 8 bases not matched to a gene; V was cut back by 3 bases and J by 4 bases. The CDR3 is made up of 17 amino acids. CDR3 bases: TGTGCCAGCAGCTTCGGTTCAGGGACTAGCGGGATAGAGACCCAGTACTTC. Amino acids: CASSFGSGTSGIETQYF.

This sequence joins TRBV28 and TRBJ1-1; the D is unclear. V was pared by 10 bases and J by 6 bases, with 18 bases between. The CDR3 has 13 amino acids. Germline lookup yields CDR1 MDHEN and CDR2 SYDVKM. The CDR3 DNA reads as TGTGCCACCGTACCTACGGGGTTAGCTGAAGCTTTCTTT. Its protein is CATVPTGLAEAFF.

The chain combines TRBV29-1 with TRBJ1-1; tentative D call: TRBD1 (5 bases). The CDR3 totals 12 residues. Per the germline V gene, CDR1 is SQVTM and CDR2 is ANQGSEA. V lost 6 bases, J lost 6 bases, and 14 bases lay in between. In nucleotides, the CDR3 is TGCAGCGTCTTAACAGGAACAGCTGAAGCTTTCTTT. Translated: CSVLTGTAEAFF.

This clone appeared a few times. CDR3 nucleotide sequence: TGTGCCAGCTCAGCGACAAAGAACACTGAAGCTTTCTTT. It specifies CASSATKNTEAFF. This chain joins TRBV18 and TRBJ1-1; D is unresolved. The CDR3 has 13 amino acids. Germline CDR1 and CDR2: KGHSH and LQKENI. V gave up 5 bases and J gave up 1 base, with 8 bases separating them.

The V gene is TRBV7-2, the J gene TRBJ2-1; D is ambiguous. The ends were cut back, 2 bases at V and 10 bases at J, with 9 bases in the middle. The CDR3 covers 12 residues. Per the germline V gene, CDR1 is SGHTA and CDR2 is FQGNSA. CDR3 in DNA: TGTGCCAGCAGCTTAAATGCCGGGGAGCAGTTCTTC. Protein: CASSLNAGEQFF.

The chain joins TRBV7-9 to TRBJ2-2; TRBD2 matches at 8 bases. With 4 bases clipped from V and 1 base from J, the junction kept 5 bases outside the gene matches. Germline V gene lookup returns CDR1 SEHNR and CDR2 FQNEAQ (reference sequence). CDR3 length: 16 residues. The CDR3 protein is CASSSRGGLNTGELFF. CDR3 DNA: TGTGCCAGCAGCTCACGGGGGGGGTTGAACACCGGGGAGCTGTTTTTT.